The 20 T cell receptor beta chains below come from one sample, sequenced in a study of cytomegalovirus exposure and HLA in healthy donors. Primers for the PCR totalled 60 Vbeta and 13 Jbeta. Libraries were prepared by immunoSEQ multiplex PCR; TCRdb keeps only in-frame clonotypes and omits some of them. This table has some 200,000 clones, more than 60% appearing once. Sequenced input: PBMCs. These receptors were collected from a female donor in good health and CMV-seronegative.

The CDR3 sequence: CASSEDTGADEQYF. CDR3 nucleotides: TGTGCCAGCAGTGAAGACACTGGGGCCGACGAGCAGTACTTC. The chain carries TRBV6-5 and TRBJ2-7, with a possible D match to TRBD1 (5 bases). Deletions cut 5 bases from V and 5 bases from J, with 16 bases between. Germline assignment: CDR1 MNHEY and CDR2 SVGAGI. The CDR3 covers 14 residues.

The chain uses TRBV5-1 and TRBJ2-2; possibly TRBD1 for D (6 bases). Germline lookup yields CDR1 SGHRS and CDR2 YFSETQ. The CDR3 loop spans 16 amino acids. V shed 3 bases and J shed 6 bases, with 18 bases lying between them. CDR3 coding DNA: TGCGCCAGCAGCTCGAACAGGGAAGGGCGGGCCGGGGAGCTGTTTTTT. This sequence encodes CASSSNREGRAGELFF.

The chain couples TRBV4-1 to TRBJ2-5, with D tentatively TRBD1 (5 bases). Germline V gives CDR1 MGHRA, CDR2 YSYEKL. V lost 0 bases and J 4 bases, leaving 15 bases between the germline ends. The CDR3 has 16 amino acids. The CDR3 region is CASSQDLPGQGETQYF. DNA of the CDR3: TGCGCCAGCAGCCAAGATCTGCCAGGGCAGGGAGAGACCCAGTACTTC.

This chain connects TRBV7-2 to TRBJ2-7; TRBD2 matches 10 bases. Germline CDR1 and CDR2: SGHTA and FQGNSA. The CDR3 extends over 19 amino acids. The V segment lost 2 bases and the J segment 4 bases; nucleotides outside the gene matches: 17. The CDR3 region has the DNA TGTGCCAGCAGCTTATTATCGGGACTAGCGTCCCTAGGGGGGTACGAGCAGTACTTC. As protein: CASSLLSGLASLGGYEQYF.

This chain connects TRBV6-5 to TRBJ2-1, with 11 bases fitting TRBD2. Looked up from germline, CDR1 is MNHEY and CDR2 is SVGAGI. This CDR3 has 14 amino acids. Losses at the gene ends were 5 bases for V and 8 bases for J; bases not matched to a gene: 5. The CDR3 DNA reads TGTGCCAGCAGTCTAGCGGGAGGTAGGGATGAGCAGTTCTTC. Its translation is CASSLAGGRDEQFF.

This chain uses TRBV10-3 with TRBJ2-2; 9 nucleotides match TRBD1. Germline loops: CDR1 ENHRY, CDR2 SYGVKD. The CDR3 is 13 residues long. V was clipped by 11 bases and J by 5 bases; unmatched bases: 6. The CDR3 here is CASYRGRTGELFF. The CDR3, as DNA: TGTGCCTCTTACAGGGGGCGGACCGGGGAGCTGTTTTTT.

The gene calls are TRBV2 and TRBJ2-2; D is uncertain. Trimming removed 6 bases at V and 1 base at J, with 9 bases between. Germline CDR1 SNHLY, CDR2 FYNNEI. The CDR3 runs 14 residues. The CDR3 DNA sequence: TGTGCCAGCAGACGACTCCAGAACACCGGGGAGCTGTTTTTT. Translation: CASRRLQNTGELFF.

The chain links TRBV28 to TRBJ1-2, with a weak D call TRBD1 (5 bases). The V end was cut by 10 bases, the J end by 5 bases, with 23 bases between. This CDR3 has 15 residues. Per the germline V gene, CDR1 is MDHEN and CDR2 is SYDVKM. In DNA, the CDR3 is TGTGCCATTCAGACAGAAACTTTGTACCCGTATGGCTACACCTTC. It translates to CAIQTETLYPYGYTF.

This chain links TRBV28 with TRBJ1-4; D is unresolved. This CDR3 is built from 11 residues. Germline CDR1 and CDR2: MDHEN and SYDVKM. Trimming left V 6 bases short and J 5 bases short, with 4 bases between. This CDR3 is CASSQNEKLFF. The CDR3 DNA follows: TGTGCCAGCAGCCAGAATGAAAAACTGTTTTTT.

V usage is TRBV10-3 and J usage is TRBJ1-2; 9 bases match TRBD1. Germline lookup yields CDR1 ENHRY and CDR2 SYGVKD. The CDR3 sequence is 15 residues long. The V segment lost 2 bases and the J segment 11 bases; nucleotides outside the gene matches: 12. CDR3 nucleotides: TGTGCCATCAGTGAGCCAGGGACAGGGTTCGAAATTTACACCTTC. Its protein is CAISEPGTGFEIYTF.

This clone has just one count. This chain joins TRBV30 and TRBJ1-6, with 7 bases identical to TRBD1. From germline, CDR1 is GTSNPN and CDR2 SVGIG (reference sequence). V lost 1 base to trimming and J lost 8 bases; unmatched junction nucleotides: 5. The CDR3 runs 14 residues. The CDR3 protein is CAWSARGSDSPLHF. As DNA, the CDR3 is TGTGCCTGGAGTGCCAGGGGGTCGGATTCACCCCTCCACTTT.

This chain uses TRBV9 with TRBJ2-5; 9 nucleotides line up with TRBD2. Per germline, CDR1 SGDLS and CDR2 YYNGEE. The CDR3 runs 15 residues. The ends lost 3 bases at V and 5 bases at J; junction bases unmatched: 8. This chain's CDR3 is CASSALAGIWETQYF. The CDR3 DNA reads TGTGCCAGCAGCGCTCTAGCGGGAATCTGGGAGACCCAGTACTTC.

CDR3 residues: CASSLAGSGNEQFF. CDR3 in DNA: TGTGCCAGCAGTCTAGCGGGATCTGGTAATGAGCAGTTCTTC. The V call is TRBV27, the J call TRBJ2-1; 9 bases fit TRBD2. The V and J ends lost 5 bases and 7 bases, in that order; junction bases with no gene match: 6. The CDR3 consists of 14 residues. Per germline, CDR1 MNHEY and CDR2 SMNVEV (reference sequence).

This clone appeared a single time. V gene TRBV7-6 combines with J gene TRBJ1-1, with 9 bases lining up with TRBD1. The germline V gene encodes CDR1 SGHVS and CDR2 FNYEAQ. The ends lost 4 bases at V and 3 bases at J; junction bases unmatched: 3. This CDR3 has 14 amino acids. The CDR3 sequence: CASSSWTGDTEAFF. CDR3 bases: TGTGCCAGCAGCTCCTGGACAGGGGACACTGAAGCTTTCTTT.

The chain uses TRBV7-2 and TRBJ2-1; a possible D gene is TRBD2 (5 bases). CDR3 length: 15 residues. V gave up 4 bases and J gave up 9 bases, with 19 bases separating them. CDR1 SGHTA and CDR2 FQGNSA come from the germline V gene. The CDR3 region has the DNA TGTGCCAGCAGCTCCCCTAGTCGGGGTTCGGGTGAGCAGTTCTTC. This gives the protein CASSSPSRGSGEQFF.

This CDR3 reads CASSIGSGGPQETQYF. CDR3 bases: TGTGCCAGTAGTATCGGCTCGGGGGGGCCTCAAGAGACCCAGTACTTC. The chain recombines TRBV19 with TRBJ2-5; 8 bases match TRBD2. Germline CDR1 reads LNHDA; CDR2 reads SQIVND (reference sequence). After removal of 3 bases from V and 2 bases from J, the junction contained 8 bases not matched to a gene. The CDR3 spans 16 residues.

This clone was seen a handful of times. The CDR3 region has the DNA TGCAGCGTCACCCAGGGGGCTGACACTGAAGCTTTCTTT. Its translation is CSVTQGADTEAFF. This chain joins TRBV29-1 and TRBJ1-1; 8 bases agree with TRBD1. V was pared by 6 bases and J by 3 bases, with 6 bases of the junction left unmatched. The CDR3 spans 13 residues. Germline CDR1 and CDR2: SQVTM and ANQGSEA.

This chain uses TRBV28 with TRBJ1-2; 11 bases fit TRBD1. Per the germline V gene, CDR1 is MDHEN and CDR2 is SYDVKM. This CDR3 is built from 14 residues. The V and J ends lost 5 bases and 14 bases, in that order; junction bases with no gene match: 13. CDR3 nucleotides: TGTGCCAGCAGTCAGGACAGGGGGCGACTTCCGCGGACCTTC. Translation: CASSQDRGRLPRTF.

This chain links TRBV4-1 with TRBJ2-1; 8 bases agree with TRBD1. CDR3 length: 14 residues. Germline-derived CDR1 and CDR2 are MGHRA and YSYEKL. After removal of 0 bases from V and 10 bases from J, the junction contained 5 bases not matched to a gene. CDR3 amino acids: CASSQDDRGREQFF. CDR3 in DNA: TGCGCCAGCAGCCAAGACGACAGGGGACGCGAGCAGTTCTTC.

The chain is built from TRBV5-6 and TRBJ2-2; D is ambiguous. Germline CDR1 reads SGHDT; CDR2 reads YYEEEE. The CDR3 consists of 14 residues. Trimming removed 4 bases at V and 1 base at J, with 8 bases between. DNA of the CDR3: TGTGCCAGCAGCCAAACTCGGAACACCGGGGAGCTGTTTTTT. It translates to CASSQTRNTGELFF.